These T cell receptor beta chains were read from a single sample in a study of OX40 agonist ivuxolimab in advanced cancers. The table came from immunoSEQ multiplex PCR; TCRdb's copy has only in-frame clones and leaves some out. The sample holds more than 20,000 clones, roughly 84% seen once. Sequenced material: CD4+ or CD8+ T cells sorted from blood, taken in a trial of the OX40 agonist ivuxolimab. The receptors originated from an adult with an advanced solid tumor such as melanoma, head and neck, liver or kidney cancer. Both conserved end residues are part of each CDR3. A D gene is named only where the DNA matches it firmly. Rows may omit the clone size; those that give it use once, few, many or a size class.

clone_size: .; v_call: TRBV27; d_call: .; cdr3_aa: CASSPQGGYEQYF
clone_size: .; v_call: TRBV4-2; d_call: .; cdr3_aa: CASSQEEGLSIQYEQFF
clone_size: .; v_call: TRBV2; d_call: .; cdr3_aa: CASSAMGGSSTDTQYF
clone_size: .; v_call: TRBV7-9; d_call: .; cdr3_aa: CASSLPGTNPYEQYF
clone_size: .; v_call: TRBV27; d_call: .; cdr3_aa: CASSYVFNQPQHF
clone_size: .; v_call: TRBV7-9; d_call: .; cdr3_aa: CASRGPNFGENTGELFF
clone_size: .; v_call: TRBV11-2; d_call: TRBD1; cdr3_aa: CASSSYRGAGELFF
clone_size: .; v_call: TRBV7-8; d_call: TRBD1; cdr3_aa: CASSHPTGGNQPQHF
clone_size: .; v_call: TRBV2; d_call: TRBD1; cdr3_aa: CASRLTGVQPQHF
clone_size: .; v_call: TRBV6-5; d_call: .; cdr3_aa: CASSYSELSMNTEAFF
clone_size: once; v_call: TRBV10-3; d_call: TRBD1; cdr3_aa: CAINSPGQGTQETQYF
clone_size: once; v_call: TRBV19; d_call: TRBD1; cdr3_aa: CASTGQGYEQYF
clone_size: .; v_call: TRBV7-2; d_call: .; cdr3_aa: CASSLKGWPSDTQYF
clone_size: .; v_call: TRBV6-1; d_call: TRBD2; cdr3_aa: CASSEVVAGGLDEQYF
clone_size: .; v_call: TRBV11-2; d_call: TRBD1; cdr3_aa: CASSFTGVYDTGELFF
clone_size: once; v_call: TRBV7-9; d_call: .; cdr3_aa: CASSLKPYERYF
clone_size: .; v_call: TRBV2; d_call: TRBD1; cdr3_aa: CASGGDRGRVNEKLFF
clone_size: .; v_call: TRBV29-1; d_call: .; cdr3_aa: CSVEGGRYEQYF
clone_size: .; v_call: TRBV27; d_call: .; cdr3_aa: CASSSTRQAGTPLHF
clone_size: .; v_call: TRBV19; d_call: TRBD1; cdr3_aa: CASRTGLGNEQYF
clone_size: few; v_call: TRBV19; d_call: .; cdr3_aa: CASSIPGALYGYTF
clone_size: .; v_call: TRBV10-3; d_call: TRBD2; cdr3_aa: CAISEFTSGSSYEQYF
clone_size: .; v_call: TRBV5-4; d_call: .; cdr3_aa: CASSFGGLEETQYF
clone_size: .; v_call: TRBV7-8; d_call: .; cdr3_aa: CASSLGTGELFF
clone_size: .; v_call: TRBV16; d_call: TRBD1; cdr3_aa: CASTGTGNSPLHF
clone_size: .; v_call: TRBV6-5; d_call: .; cdr3_aa: CASSLDRHEQYF
clone_size: few; v_call: TRBV28; d_call: .; cdr3_aa: CASSIRGAGDTQYF
clone_size: .; v_call: TRBV5-6; d_call: .; cdr3_aa: CASSWGTGGAQHF
clone_size: medium-sized; v_call: TRBV10-3; d_call: .; cdr3_aa: CAARTEGQETQYF
clone_size: .; v_call: TRBV4-1; d_call: .; cdr3_aa: CASSQGQKYEQYF
clone_size: once; v_call: TRBV27; d_call: TRBD2; cdr3_aa: CASSLLLAGGYNEQFF
clone_size: .; v_call: TRBV6-1; d_call: .; cdr3_aa: CASRSHEQYF
clone_size: .; v_call: TRBV5-5; d_call: .; cdr3_aa: CASSLNTGSSYEQYF
clone_size: .; v_call: TRBV29-1; d_call: TRBD2; cdr3_aa: CSVEGGLAGGVVHNEQFF
clone_size: .; v_call: TRBV11-2; d_call: .; cdr3_aa: CASSFRQGAYGYTF
clone_size: once; v_call: TRBV7-9; d_call: .; cdr3_aa: CASSPREGLNTEAFF
clone_size: .; v_call: TRBV7-9; d_call: .; cdr3_aa: CASSTPGDYGYTF
clone_size: .; v_call: TRBV6-5; d_call: .; cdr3_aa: CASSTDRNTEAFF
clone_size: .; v_call: TRBV21-1; d_call: .; cdr3_aa: CASNPSGTGRSTDTQYF
clone_size: .; v_call: TRBV7-8; d_call: TRBD2; cdr3_aa: CASSLNRGGTDTQYF
clone_size: .; v_call: TRBV9; d_call: .; cdr3_aa: CASSVDGARGRQETQYF
clone_size: .; v_call: TRBV25-1; d_call: TRBD2; cdr3_aa: CASGLVLNEQFF
clone_size: .; v_call: TRBV5-5; d_call: TRBD1; cdr3_aa: CASSLGTGGYEQYF
clone_size: .; v_call: TRBV2; d_call: TRBD1; cdr3_aa: CASSPPGTDFEKLFF
clone_size: few; v_call: TRBV4-1; d_call: TRBD1; cdr3_aa: CASSQAGQGHNEQFF
clone_size: .; v_call: TRBV6-4; d_call: .; cdr3_aa: CASRPPQGNEQFF
clone_size: .; v_call: TRBV11-3; d_call: TRBD2; cdr3_aa: CASSPPTSGGETQYF
clone_size: .; v_call: TRBV5-1; d_call: .; cdr3_aa: CASRAKLFF
clone_size: .; v_call: TRBV7-6; d_call: TRBD2; cdr3_aa: CASSDTSGGTDTQYF
clone_size: .; v_call: TRBV5-1; d_call: .; cdr3_aa: CASSIGTTPTYEQYF
clone_size: .; v_call: TRBV25-1; d_call: .; cdr3_aa: CASSEVAGTSNEKLFF
clone_size: .; v_call: TRBV10-1; d_call: TRBD1; cdr3_aa: CASSRGQGPYNEQFF
clone_size: .; v_call: TRBV19; d_call: .; cdr3_aa: CATTPRDVWNEKLFF
clone_size: .; v_call: TRBV9; d_call: TRBD2; cdr3_aa: CASSALRGGGYNEQFF
clone_size: .; v_call: TRBV27; d_call: .; cdr3_aa: CASRFVTDEKLFF
clone_size: .; v_call: TRBV27; d_call: .; cdr3_aa: CASSFARNYGYTF
clone_size: .; v_call: TRBV7-9; d_call: .; cdr3_aa: CASSNQGHGVEKLFF
clone_size: .; v_call: TRBV19; d_call: TRBD2; cdr3_aa: CASSIGEGYEQYF
clone_size: .; v_call: TRBV2; d_call: TRBD1; cdr3_aa: CASSLQGNTIYF